Below are 20 T cell receptor beta chains sequenced from a single sample in a study of blood T cell repertoires in COVID-19. The assay was immunoSEQ multiplex PCR, and TCRdb's table has in-frame clones only and misses some. The sample yields about 130,000 clones, 80% to 90% seen once. The sample comprised peripheral blood. The source is a human donor in a cohort sampled during active COVID-19.

The genes are TRBV21-1 and TRBJ1-4. TRBV21-1 corresponds to a pseudogene. CDR3 length: 20 residues. This chain's CDR3 is CASRVPRVEGRMEEDEKLFF. DNA for the CDR3: TGTGCCAGCAGGGTACCCCGTGTGGAGGGGAGGATGGAGGAGGATGAAAAACTGTTTTTT.

J is TRBJ2-1 and V is TRBV5-1, with 9 bases fitting TRBD2. The CDR3 runs to 18 residues. V was clipped by 4 bases and J by 3 bases; unmatched bases: 14. Germline lookup yields CDR1 SGHRS and CDR2 YFSETQ. The CDR3 DNA reads as TGCGCCAGCAGCGGAAGCGGGGGGTCCCGATTCCGCTACAATGAGCAGTTCTTC. Its protein is CASSGSGGSRFRYNEQFF.

This chain joins TRBV3-1 (or the pseudogene TRBV3-2) and TRBJ2-7; D is ambiguous. Germline CDR1 is LGHDT and CDR2 is YNNKEL (reference sequence). Trimming pared 3 bases from V and 3 bases from J, leaving 3 bases between. The CDR3 is made up of 11 amino acids. The CDR3 spells CASSQYYEQYF. The DNA for the CDR3 is TGTGCCAGCAGCCAGTACTACGAGCAGTACTTC.

The J gene is TRBJ1-1, the V gene TRBV11-2; D is unresolved. CDR3 length: 15 amino acids. CDR1 and CDR2 (germline): SGHAT, FQNNGV. Deletions cut 0 bases from V and 0 bases from J, with 8 bases between. CDR3 sequence: CASSLDQAMNTEAFF. The DNA for the CDR3 is TGTGCCAGCAGCTTAGACCAGGCCATGAACACTGAAGCTTTCTTT.

The rearrangement uses TRBV30 and TRBJ1-1, with a tentative D call TRBD1 (5 bases). From germline, CDR1 is GTSNPN and CDR2 SVGIG (reference sequence). V lost 1 base, J lost 4 bases, and 13 bases lay in between. The CDR3 runs 14 residues. CDR3 sequence: CAWSAIRRGTEAFF. The CDR3 DNA reads as TGTGCCTGGAGTGCCATCCGGAGGGGCACTGAAGCTTTCTTT.

This chain connects TRBV12-3 or TRBV12-4 to TRBJ1-4; unclear D gene. CDR3 length: 13 amino acids. V lost 6 bases, J lost 10 bases, and 15 bases lay in between. The CDR3 here is CASSASGVGKLFF. The CDR3 region has the DNA TGTGCCAGCAGCGCCTCGGGAGTTGGAAAACTGTTTTTT.

This sequence joins TRBV3-1 (or the pseudogene TRBV3-2) and TRBJ1-3; possibly TRBD1 for D (5 bases). V was pared by 5 bases and J by 4 bases, with 18 bases between. The CDR3 spans 16 residues. Per germline, CDR1 LGHDT and CDR2 YNNKEL (reference sequence). CDR3 nucleotides: TGTGCCAGCAGCTATCGGGGGGGAGGTGCCGGAAACACCATATATTTT. This encodes CASSYRGGGAGNTIYF.

V and J are TRBV27 and TRBJ2-3; 8 nucleotides align to TRBD2. The CDR3 is 16 amino acids. V lost 5 bases and J lost 2; bases outside the gene matches: 9. Germline CDR1 is MNHEY and CDR2 is SMNVEV (reference sequence). The CDR3 loop reads CASSTIAGFTTDTQYF. In DNA, the CDR3 is TGTGCCAGCAGTACAATAGCGGGGTTCACCACAGATACGCAGTATTTT.

CDR3 sequence: CASSYSLGAHTEAFF. Written as DNA, the CDR3 is TGTGCCAGCAGTTACTCTCTGGGGGCTCACACTGAAGCTTTCTTT. The V call is TRBV6-5, the J call TRBJ1-1, with a weak D call TRBD1 (6 bases). Germline CDR1 MNHEY, CDR2 SVGAGI. V shed 0 bases and J shed 3 bases, with 11 bases lying between them. The CDR3 totals 15 residues.

The V gene is TRBV2, the J gene TRBJ2-5, with a tentative D call TRBD2 (7 bases). The V end lost 7 bases, the J end lost 6 bases, and 21 bases lay between the germline ends. The CDR3 has 15 residues. CDR1 SNHLY and CDR2 FYNNEI come from the germline V gene. This CDR3 reads CASTAGRGHGQTQYF. The CDR3 DNA sequence: TGTGCCAGCACGGCGGGGAGGGGACATGGGCAGACCCAGTACTTC.

The chain recombines TRBV20-1 with TRBJ1-2; D gene unclear. This CDR3 is 11 amino acids long. V was clipped by 6 bases and J by 5 bases, with 10 bases between them. From germline, CDR1 is DFQATT and CDR2 SNEGSKA (reference sequence). The CDR3 loop is CSARSQYGYTF. The CDR3 DNA follows: TGCAGTGCCCGTTCTCAGTATGGCTACACCTTC.

This chain connects TRBV11-2 to TRBJ1-1, with a possible D match to TRBD1 (6 bases). Per germline, CDR1 SGHAT and CDR2 FQNNGV. The CDR3 is 15 residues long. Deletions cut 0 bases from V and 4 bases from J, with 12 bases between. Here the CDR3 DNA reads TGTGCCAGCAGCTTAGACCTACAGGGTCTCACTGAAGCTTTCTTT. It specifies CASSLDLQGLTEAFF.

This chain joins TRBV7-3 and TRBJ2-3, with TRBD2 identical over 10 bases. Losses at the gene ends were 5 bases for V and 7 bases for J; bases not matched to a gene: 9. Germline V lookup: CDR1 SGHTA, CDR2 FQGTGA. This CDR3 is built from 15 residues. The CDR3 DNA follows: TGTGCCAGCAGCCTAAGCGGGGGGGCAATAAATACGCAGTATTTT. It encodes CASSLSGGAINTQYF.

V is TRBV4-1 and J is TRBJ1-5; 9 bases align to TRBD1. The CDR3 spans 14 residues. With V trimmed by 4 bases and J by 4 bases, 2 bases remained unmatched. Germline V gene data show CDR1 as MGHRA and CDR2 as YSYEKL. The CDR3 region is CASSPGTGNQPQHF. The CDR3, as DNA: TGCGCCAGCAGCCCCGGGACAGGGAATCAGCCCCAGCATTTT.

The rearrangement joins TRBV5-6 to TRBJ1-1; 7 bases align to TRBD1. Germline CDR1 is SGHDT and CDR2 is YYEEEE. The CDR3 spans 14 residues. With V trimmed by 6 bases and J by 0 bases, 5 bases remained unmatched. The CDR3 region is CASTKTGMNTEAFF. CDR3 in DNA: TGTGCCAGCACCAAGACAGGGATGAACACTGAAGCTTTCTTT.

The V and J genes are TRBV6-1 and TRBJ2-5; D unresolved. CDR1 is MNHNS, CDR2 SASEGT, per germline. The CDR3 extends over 17 amino acids. V lost 6 bases and J lost 4, with 24 bases in between. The CDR3 DNA reads as TGTGCCAGCAGCGAAACATGGGCAGGCCCAATGGGAGAGACCCAGTACTTC. It yields the protein CASSETWAGPMGETQYF.

This clone was detected once. The CDR3 sequence is CARRSGGPTDTQYF. The CDR3 DNA reads TGTGCCAGACGTAGCGGGGGGCCCACAGATACGCAGTATTTT. The genes are TRBV2 and TRBJ2-3; 10 bases align to TRBD2. The CDR3 is made up of 14 amino acids. V lost 9 bases to trimming and J lost 2 bases; unmatched junction nucleotides: 5. Germline V lookup: CDR1 SNHLY, CDR2 FYNNEI.

As for this clone: Mismatch with germline at one junction end may stem from a read error. The chain links TRBV6-5 to TRBJ1-4, with D hard to call. Germline assignment: CDR1 MNHEY and CDR2 SVGAGI. The CDR3 is made up of 13 amino acids. The chain's CDR3 is CATSLSANEKLFF. In DNA form, the CDR3 reads TGTGCCACCAGTTTATCAGCTAATGAAAAACTGTTTTTT.

The chain has TRBV3-1 (or the pseudogene TRBV3-2) and TRBJ2-6; 10 positions match TRBD2. Germline loops: CDR1 LGHDT, CDR2 YNNKEL (reference sequence). Trimming removed 1 base from V and 0 bases from J; junction bases left unmatched: 9. The CDR3 runs 20 residues. CDR3 amino acids: CASSQVLLAGISSGANVLTF. In DNA, the CDR3 is TGTGCCAGCAGCCAAGTATTACTAGCGGGGATAAGCTCTGGGGCCAACGTCCTGACTTTC.

The V and J genes are TRBV5-1 and TRBJ2-7, with 9 bases fitting TRBD1. This CDR3 is built from 14 residues. V lost 4 bases, J lost 7 bases, and 9 bases stayed unmatched. In germline, CDR1 is SGHRS, CDR2 YFSETQ. DNA for the CDR3: TGCGCCAGCAGCGACCCACAGGGGGCGCGTGAGCAGTACTTC. This gives the protein CASSDPQGAREQYF. Full variable domain (rest looked up from reference TRBV5-1 and TRBJ2-7): KAGVTQTPRYLIKTRGQQVTLSCSPISGHRSVSWYQQTPGQGLQFLFEYFSETQRNKGNFPGRFSGRQFSNSRSEMNVSTLELGDSALYLCASSDPQGAREQYFGPGTRLTVT.